These T cell receptor beta chains were read from a single sample in a study of T cells in Graves' hyperthyroidism and ophthalmopathy. TCRdb re-called the multiplex PCR reads with MiXCR, one entry per CDR3 protein. The sample lists a few hundred thousand distinct CDR3 sequences, roughly 20% occurring once. What was sequenced was blood. The source is a man aged 18 to 30 with Graves' ophthalmopathy. CDR3s include the opening cysteine and the closing phenylalanine or tryptophan. D genes are given only for firm matches. The size of a clone is reported for some rows only, either as once, few or many, or as a class for expanded clones.

many	TRBJ1-1	TRBV11-2	.	TGTGCCAGCAGCACGGACACTGAAGCTTTCTTT	CASSTDTEAFF
.	TRBJ1-1	TRBV12-3/TRBV12-4	.	TGTGCCGGCAGTTTCTCCGTCGGATTTTGGCGTGAAGCTTTCTTT	CAGSFSVGFWREAFF
.	TRBJ2-2	TRBV4-1	.	TGCGCCAGCAGCCAACAGGGACTCGATGATTTAAACACCGGGGAGCTGTTTTTT	CASSQQGLDDLNTGELFF
many	TRBJ1-2	TRBV3-1	.	TGTGCCAGCAGCCCCCGACAGGAGGCCTTCTATGGCTACACCTTC	CASSPRQEAFYGYTF
.	TRBJ2-1	TRBV2	TRBD2	TGTGCCAGCAGTGGGGCTAGCGGGCCTATTAGCTCCTACAATGAGCAGTTCTTC	CASSGASGPISSYNEQFF
many	TRBJ1-5	TRBV2	.	TGTGCCAGCAGTGATGTGGTAAGCAATCAGCCCCAGCATTTT	CASSDVVSNQPQHF
many	TRBJ2-1	TRBV11-1	TRBD1	TGTGCCAGTAGACAGGGGTTCGCCAATGAGCAGTTCTTC	CASRQGFANEQFF
.	TRBJ2-2	TRBV7-9	.	TGTGCCAGCAGCTTATTGACCACGAACACCGGGGAGCTGTTTTTT	CASSLLTTNTGELFF
many	TRBJ2-7	TRBV15	TRBD2	TGTGCCACCAGCAGAAACAGAGCGGGGGGTGGAGGGCAGTACTTC	CATSRNRAGGGGQYF
many	TRBJ1-5	TRBV12-3/TRBV12-4	.	TGTGCCAGCACCCAAAGGGGGGCTGAACAGCCCCAGCATTTT	CASTQRGAEQPQHF
few	TRBJ1-6	TRBV12-3/TRBV12-4	TRBD1	TGTGCCAGCAGGAGACAGGGGGGTTCACCCCTCCACTTT	CASRRQGGSPLHF
many	TRBJ2-7	TRBV11-2	TRBD1	TGTGCCAGCAGCCTACAGGGGGCCCCCTCCTACGAGCAGTACTTC	CASSLQGAPSYEQYF
few	TRBJ2-7	TRBV18	.	TGTGCCAGCTCACCACTCGAGAGCTACGAGCAGTACTTC	CASSPLESYEQYF
many	TRBJ1-1	TRBV12-3/TRBV12-4	TRBD1	TGTGCCAGCAGTCTCTCCGGACAGGGGGGGAACACTGAAGCTTTCTTT	CASSLSGQGGNTEAFF
few	TRBJ2-7	TRBV20-1	TRBD1	TGCAGTGCAGGGGGACAGGACCTCTCCTACGAGCAGTACTTC	CSAGGQDLSYEQYF
many	TRBJ1-1	TRBV2	.	TGTGCCAGCAGTGGAAGGAAGAACACTGAAGCTTTCTTT	CASSGRKNTEAFF
.	TRBJ1-3	TRBV7-8	.	TGTGCCAGCAGCTTAGGTGTAAGCTCTGGAAACACCATATATTTT	CASSLGVSSGNTIYF
few	TRBJ2-2	TRBV10-3	TRBD1	TGTGCCACCAGGACAGGCGACACCGGGGAGCTGTTTTTT	CATRTGDTGELFF
.	TRBJ1-1	TRBV5-4	.	TGTGCCAGCAGCTTGGAAGCCTGGGCTGAAGCTTTCTTT	CASSLEAWAEAFF
few	TRBJ2-5	TRBV6-1	.	TGTGCCAGCAGCGGGACGGGGGCTAACCAAGAGACCCAGTACTTC	CASSGTGANQETQYF
.	TRBJ1-3	TRBV6-1	.	TGTGCCAGCAGTGTGGAGGGGCCTGGAAACACCATATATTTT	CASSVEGPGNTIYF
many	TRBJ2-7	TRBV18	.	TGTGCCAGCTCACCGAGCCTAAACGAGCAGTACTTC	CASSPSLNEQYF
.	TRBJ1-2	TRBV6-6	.	TGTGCCAGCAGTTACTCGTATACGGGGGGCCGGAGCTATGGCTACACCTTC	CASSYSYTGGRSYGYTF
many	TRBJ2-7	TRBV20-1	.	TGCAGTGCCGGCCTAAACTCCTACGAGCAGTACTTC	CSAGLNSYEQYF
.	TRBJ1-1	TRBV20-1	.	TGCAGTGCACCCTCGCAAATCACTGAAGCTTTCTTT	CSAPSQITEAFF
.	TRBJ1-3	TRBV3-1	.	TGTGCCAGCAGCCAAGTTAGGGCCTCTGGAAACACCATATATTTT	CASSQVRASGNTIYF
few	TRBJ2-5	TRBV2	.	TGTGCCAGCAGGATGGGTGGGGCCCCCGAGACCCAGTACTTC	CASRMGGAPETQYF
many	TRBJ2-5	TRBV5-1	.	TGCGCCAGCAGCTTGGCCCAAGTTGGGGCACAAGAGACCCAGTACTTC	CASSLAQVGAQETQYF
few	TRBJ1-3	TRBV3-1	TRBD1	TGTGCCAGCAGAGGACAGGGTCGCTCTGGAAACACCATATATTTT	CASRGQGRSGNTIYF
many	TRBJ1-2	TRBV7-9	TRBD1	TGTGCCAGCAGCACTTCCGGACAGGGGGGGTACTATGGCTACACCTTC	CASSTSGQGGYYGYTF
few	TRBJ2-3	TRBV19	TRBD2	TGTGCCAGCGAGACTAGCGGGGACCACACAGATACGCAGTATTTT	CASETSGDHTDTQYF
many	TRBJ2-1	TRBV20-1	TRBD1	TGCAGTGGCGCAGGGACAGGGGGGTTCCTAGAGGAGCAGTTCTTC	CSGAGTGGFLEEQFF
few	TRBJ2-6	TRBV6-6	.	TGTGCCAGCAGTTACGGCTCTGGGGCCAACGTCCTGACTTTC	CASSYGSGANVLTF
.	TRBJ2-1	TRBV6-1	.	TGTGCCAGCAGGGATACCCTGACAGGCCCAGTGGGGGGTGAGCAGTTCTTC	CASRDTLTGPVGGEQFF
.	TRBJ1-2	TRBV7-3	.	TGTGCCAGCAGCCCCCATGGGGAGAGTGGCTACACCTTC	CASSPHGESGYTF
many	TRBJ1-1	TRBV7-3	.	TGTGCCAGCAGCTTAAGGACTAACACTGAAGCTTTCTTT	CASSLRTNTEAFF
.	TRBJ2-2	TRBV6-1	.	TGTGCCAGCACTGCGACAGGAGGGACCGGGGAGCTGTTTTTT	CASTATGGTGELFF
many	TRBJ2-5	TRBV3-1	.	TGTGCCAGCAGCCAACAGGTTGGGGTTCAAGAGACCCAGTACTTC	CASSQQVGVQETQYF
.	TRBJ2-1	TRBV9	.	TGTGCCAGCAGCCTCAGGGGGGATAGAAAACCCAATGAGCAGTTCTTC	CASSLRGDRKPNEQFF
.	TRBJ1-2	TRBV10-2	.	TGCGCCAGCAGATCGGGCGGACTATGGGGCTACACCTTC	CASRSGGLWGYTF
.	TRBJ1-5	TRBV6-2/TRBV6-3	.	TGTGCCAGCAGTTACTCGAAGGGAAGGGATCAGCCCCAGCATTTT	CASSYSKGRDQPQHF
.	TRBJ2-1	TRBV9	TRBD1	TGTGCCAGCAGCGTAGATGGGACAGGGTACAATGAGCAGTTCTTC	CASSVDGTGYNEQFF
many	TRBJ1-6	TRBV6-2/TRBV6-3	.	TGTGCCAGCAGTCGGGCGAGCGGGTCACCCCTCCACTTT	CASSRASGSPLHF
once	TRBJ2-5	TRBV11-2	TRBD1	TGTGCCAGCAGCTCCTATAACGACAGGGGGCAAGAGACCCAGTACTTC	CASSSYNDRGQETQYF
few	TRBJ1-1	TRBV4-1	.	TGCGCCAGCAGCCGAGCGGGAGTGGCAGCGAACACTGAAGCTTTCTTT	CASSRAGVAANTEAFF
many	TRBJ1-1	TRBV24-1	.	TGTGCCACCAGTGACCCACAGGTACCTGAAGCTTTCTTT	CATSDPQVPEAFF
.	TRBJ2-2	TRBV12-3/TRBV12-4	TRBD1	TGTGCCAGCAGTTCCATCAGGGGGAGCGGGGAGCTGTTTTTT	CASSSIRGSGELFF
few	TRBJ2-2	TRBV19	.	TGTGCCAGTAGTGCCGATATCCCCCCCCGGAAGACCGGGGAGCTGTTTTTT	CASSADIPPRKTGELFF
many	TRBJ2-1	TRBV3-1	.	TGTGCCAGCGGGGGCAGCACCTACAATGAGCAGTTCTTC	CASGGSTYNEQFF
many	TRBJ1-6	TRBV13	TRBD1	TGTGCCAGCAGCCCCATTGGACAGGGTGGAAATTCACCCCTCCACTTT	CASSPIGQGGNSPLHF
many	TRBJ1-4	TRBV7-2	TRBD1	TGTGCCAGCAGCTTAATCTGGACAGGCCCTAATGAAAAACTGTTTTTT	CASSLIWTGPNEKLFF